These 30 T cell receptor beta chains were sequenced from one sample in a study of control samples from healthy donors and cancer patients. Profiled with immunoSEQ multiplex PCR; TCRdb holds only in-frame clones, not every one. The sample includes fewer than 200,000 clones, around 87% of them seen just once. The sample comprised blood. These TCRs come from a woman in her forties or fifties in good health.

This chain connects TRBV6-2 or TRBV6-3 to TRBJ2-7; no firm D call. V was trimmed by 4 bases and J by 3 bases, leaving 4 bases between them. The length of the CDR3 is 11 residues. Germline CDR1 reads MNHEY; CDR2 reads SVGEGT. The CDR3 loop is CASSWVYEQYF. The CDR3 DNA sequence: TGTGCCAGCAGTTGGGTCTACGAGCAGTACTTC.

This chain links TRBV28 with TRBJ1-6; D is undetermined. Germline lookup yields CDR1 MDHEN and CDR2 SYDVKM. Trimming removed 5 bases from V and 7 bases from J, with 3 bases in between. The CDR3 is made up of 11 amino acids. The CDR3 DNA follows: TGTGCCAGCAGTCCCAATTCACCCCTCCACTTT. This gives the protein CASSPNSPLHF.

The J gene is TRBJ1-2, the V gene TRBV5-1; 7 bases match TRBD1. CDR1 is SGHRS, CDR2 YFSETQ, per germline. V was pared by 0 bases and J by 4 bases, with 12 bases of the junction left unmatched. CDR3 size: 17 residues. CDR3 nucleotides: TGCGCCAGCAGCTTGGAAACCTCCTCCCACAGGGGCTATGGCTACACCTTC. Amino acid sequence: CASSLETSSHRGYGYTF.

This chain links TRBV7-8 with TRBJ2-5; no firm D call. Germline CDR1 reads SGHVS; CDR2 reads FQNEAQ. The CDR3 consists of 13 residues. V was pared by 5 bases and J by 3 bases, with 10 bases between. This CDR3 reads CASSVISKETQYF. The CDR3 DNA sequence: TGTGCCAGCAGCGTTATTTCCAAAGAGACCCAGTACTTC.

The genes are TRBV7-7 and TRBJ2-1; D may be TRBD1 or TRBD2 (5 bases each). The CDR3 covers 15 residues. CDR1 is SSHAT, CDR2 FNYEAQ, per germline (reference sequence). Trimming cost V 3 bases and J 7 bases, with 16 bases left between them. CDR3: CASSLVGAGDNEQFF. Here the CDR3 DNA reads TGTGCCAGCAGCTTGGTAGGGGCCGGGGATAATGAGCAGTTCTTC.

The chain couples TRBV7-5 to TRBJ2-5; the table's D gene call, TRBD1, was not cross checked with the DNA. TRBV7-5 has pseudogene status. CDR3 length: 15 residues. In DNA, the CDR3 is TGTGTCAGAAGCCCACGGGACACAATATCGTGGACCCAGTACTTC. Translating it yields CVRSPRDTISWTQYF.

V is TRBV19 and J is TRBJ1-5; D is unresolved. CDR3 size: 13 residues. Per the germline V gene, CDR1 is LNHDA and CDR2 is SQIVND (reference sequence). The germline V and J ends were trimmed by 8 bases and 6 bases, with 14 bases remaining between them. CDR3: CASWTGRGQPQHF. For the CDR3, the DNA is TGTGCCAGTTGGACCGGACGAGGTCAGCCCCAGCATTTT.

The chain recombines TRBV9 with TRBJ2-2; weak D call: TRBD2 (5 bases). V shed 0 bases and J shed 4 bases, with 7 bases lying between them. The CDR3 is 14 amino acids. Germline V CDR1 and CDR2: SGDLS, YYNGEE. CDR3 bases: TGTGCCAGCAGCGTAGCCGGGGTCACCGGGGAGCTGTTTTTT. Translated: CASSVAGVTGELFF.

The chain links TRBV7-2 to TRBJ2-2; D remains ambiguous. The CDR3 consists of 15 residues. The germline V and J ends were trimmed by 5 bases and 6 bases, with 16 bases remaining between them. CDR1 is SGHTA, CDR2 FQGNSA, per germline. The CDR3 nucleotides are TGTGCCAGCAGCCTCCCGAGCCTCCTTTCCGGGGAGCTGTTTTTT. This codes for CASSLPSLLSGELFF. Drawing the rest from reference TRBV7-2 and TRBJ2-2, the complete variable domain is GAGVSQSPSNKVTEKGKDVELRCDPISGHTALYWYRQSLGQGLEFLIYFQGNSAPDKSGLPSDRFSAERTGGSVSTLTIQRTQQEDSAVYLCASSLPSLLSGELFFGEGSRLTVL.

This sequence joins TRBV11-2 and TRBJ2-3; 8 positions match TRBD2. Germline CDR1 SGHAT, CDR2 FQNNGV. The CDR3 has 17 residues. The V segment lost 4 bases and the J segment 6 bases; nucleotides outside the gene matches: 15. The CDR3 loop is CASSSLSGGLAGDTQYF. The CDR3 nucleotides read TGTGCCAGCAGCTCCCTCAGCGGGGGTCTGGCGGGGGATACGCAGTATTTT.

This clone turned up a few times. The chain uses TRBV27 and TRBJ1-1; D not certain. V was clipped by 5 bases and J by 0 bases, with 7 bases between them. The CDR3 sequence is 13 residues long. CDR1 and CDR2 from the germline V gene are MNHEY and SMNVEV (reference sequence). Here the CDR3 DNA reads TGTGCCAGCAGTCCTCGCATGAACACTGAAGCTTTCTTT. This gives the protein CASSPRMNTEAFF.

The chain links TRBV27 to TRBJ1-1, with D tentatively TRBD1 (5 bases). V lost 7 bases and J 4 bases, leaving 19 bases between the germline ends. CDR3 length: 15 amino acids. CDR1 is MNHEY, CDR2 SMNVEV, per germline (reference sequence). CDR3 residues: CASKRGASGFTEAFF. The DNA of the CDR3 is TGTGCCAGCAAACGTGGGGCTTCAGGTTTCACTGAAGCTTTCTTT.

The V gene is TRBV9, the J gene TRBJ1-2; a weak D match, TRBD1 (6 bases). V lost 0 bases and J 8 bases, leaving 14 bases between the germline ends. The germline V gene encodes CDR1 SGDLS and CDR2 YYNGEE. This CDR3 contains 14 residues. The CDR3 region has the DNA TGTGCCAGCAGCGTAGACCCCCAGGGGCGCGGCTACACCTTC. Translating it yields CASSVDPQGRGYTF.

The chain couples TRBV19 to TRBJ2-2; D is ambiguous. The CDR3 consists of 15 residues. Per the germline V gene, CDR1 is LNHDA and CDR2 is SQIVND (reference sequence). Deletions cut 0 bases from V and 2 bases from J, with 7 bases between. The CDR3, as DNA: TGTGCCAGTAGTATAGACCAAGTAAACACCGGGGAGCTGTTTTTT. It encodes CASSIDQVNTGELFF.

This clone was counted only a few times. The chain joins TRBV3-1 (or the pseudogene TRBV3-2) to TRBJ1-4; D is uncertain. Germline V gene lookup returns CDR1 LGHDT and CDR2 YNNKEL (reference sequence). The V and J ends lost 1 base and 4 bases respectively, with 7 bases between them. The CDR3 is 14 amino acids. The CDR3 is CASSQGPHNEKLFF. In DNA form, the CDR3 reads TGTGCCAGCAGCCAAGGCCCCCATAATGAAAAACTGTTTTTT.

CDR3 in amino acids: CASSLVYGGTLNTEAFF. The CDR3 bases are TGTGCCAGCAGCTTAGTTTATGGGGGCACCTTAAACACTGAAGCTTTCTTT. The chain couples TRBV7-9 to TRBJ1-1, with D maybe TRBD1 (6 bases). This CDR3 spans 17 amino acids. The germline gives CDR1 SEHNR, CDR2 FQNEAQ (reference sequence). Trimming cost V 1 base and J 2 bases, with 17 bases left between them.

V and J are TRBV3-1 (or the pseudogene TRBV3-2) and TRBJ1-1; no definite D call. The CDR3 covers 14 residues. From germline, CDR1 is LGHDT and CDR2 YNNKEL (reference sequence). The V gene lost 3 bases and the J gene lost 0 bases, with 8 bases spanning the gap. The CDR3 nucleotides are TGTGCCAGCAGCCAGCCCAACTTGAACACTGAAGCTTTCTTT. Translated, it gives CASSQPNLNTEAFF.

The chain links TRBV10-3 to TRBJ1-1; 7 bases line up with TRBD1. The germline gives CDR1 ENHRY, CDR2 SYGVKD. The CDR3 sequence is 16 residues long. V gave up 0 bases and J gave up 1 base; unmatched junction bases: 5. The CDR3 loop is CAISESTGRWNTEAFF. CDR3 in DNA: TGTGCCATCAGTGAGTCGACAGGGCGGTGGAACACTGAAGCTTTCTTT.

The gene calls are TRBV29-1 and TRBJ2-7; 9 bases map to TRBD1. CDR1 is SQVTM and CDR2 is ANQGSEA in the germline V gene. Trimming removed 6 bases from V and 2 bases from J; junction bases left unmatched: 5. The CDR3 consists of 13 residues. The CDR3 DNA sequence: TGCAGCGTCCTGACAGGGGGGGCCTACGAGCAGTACTTC. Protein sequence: CSVLTGGAYEQYF.

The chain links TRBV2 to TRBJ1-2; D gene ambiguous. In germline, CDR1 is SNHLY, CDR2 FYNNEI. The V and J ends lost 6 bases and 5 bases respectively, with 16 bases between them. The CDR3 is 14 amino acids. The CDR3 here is CASRKDTGNYGYTF. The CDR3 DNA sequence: TGTGCCAGCAGGAAAGACACCGGGAATTATGGCTACACCTTC. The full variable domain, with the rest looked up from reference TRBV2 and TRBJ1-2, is EPEVTQTPSHQVTQMGQEVILRCVPISNHLYFYWYRQILGQKVEFLVSFYNNEISEKSEIFDDQFSVERPDGSNFTLKIRSTKLEDSAMYFCASRKDTGNYGYTFGSGTRLTVV.

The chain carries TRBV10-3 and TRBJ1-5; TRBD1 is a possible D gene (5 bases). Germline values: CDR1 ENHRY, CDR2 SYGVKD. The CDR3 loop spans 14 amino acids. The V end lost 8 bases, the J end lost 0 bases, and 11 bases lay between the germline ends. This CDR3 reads CAIGGPRSNQPQHF. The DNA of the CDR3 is TGTGCCATCGGGGGTCCACGTAGCAATCAGCCCCAGCATTTT.

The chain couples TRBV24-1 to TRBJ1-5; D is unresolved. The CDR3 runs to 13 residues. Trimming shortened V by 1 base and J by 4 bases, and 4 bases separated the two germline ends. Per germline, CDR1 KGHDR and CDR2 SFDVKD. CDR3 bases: TGTGCCACCAGTGATTTTACAAATCAGCCCCAGCATTTT. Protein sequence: CATSDFTNQPQHF.

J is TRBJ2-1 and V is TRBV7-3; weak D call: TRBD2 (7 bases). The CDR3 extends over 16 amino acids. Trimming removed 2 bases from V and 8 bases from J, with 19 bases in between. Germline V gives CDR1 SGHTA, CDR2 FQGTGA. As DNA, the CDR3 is TGTGCCAGCAGCTTAGTTCGGCAGGGGAGGGTCCATGAGCAGTTCTTC. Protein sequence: CASSLVRQGRVHEQFF.

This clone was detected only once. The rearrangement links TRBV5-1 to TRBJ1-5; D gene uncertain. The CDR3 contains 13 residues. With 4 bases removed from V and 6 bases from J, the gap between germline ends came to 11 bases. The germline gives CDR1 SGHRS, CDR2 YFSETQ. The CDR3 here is CASSLDGGQPQHF. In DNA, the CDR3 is TGCGCCAGCAGCCTAGACGGCGGTCAGCCCCAGCATTTT.

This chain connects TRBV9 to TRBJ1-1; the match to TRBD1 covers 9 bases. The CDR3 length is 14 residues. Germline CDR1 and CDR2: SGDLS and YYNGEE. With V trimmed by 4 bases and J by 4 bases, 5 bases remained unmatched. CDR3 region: CASSLGQGITEAFF. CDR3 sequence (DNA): TGTGCCAGCAGCTTGGGACAGGGAATCACTGAAGCTTTCTTT.

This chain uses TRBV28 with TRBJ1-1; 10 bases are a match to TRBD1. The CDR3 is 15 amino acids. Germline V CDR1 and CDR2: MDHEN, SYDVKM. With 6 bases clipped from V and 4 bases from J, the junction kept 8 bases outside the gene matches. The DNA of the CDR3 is TGTGCCAGCAGGACAGGGGGCGCGGGATCCACTGAAGCTTTCTTT. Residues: CASRTGGAGSTEAFF.

Here the CDR3 DNA reads TGTGCCAGCAGACCGGGGTTTAACACTGAAGCTTTCTTT. Its protein product is CASRPGFNTEAFF. This sequence joins TRBV2 and TRBJ1-1; D uncertain. V lost 6 bases and J 2 bases, leaving 10 bases between the germline ends. The CDR3 has 13 amino acids. Germline V gene data show CDR1 as SNHLY and CDR2 as FYNNEI. Full variable domain (remainder filled in from reference TRBV2 and TRBJ1-1): EPEVTQTPSHQVTQMGQEVILRCVPISNHLYFYWYRQILGQKVEFLVSFYNNEISEKSEIFDDQFSVERPDGSNFTLKIRSTKLEDSAMYFCASRPGFNTEAFFGQGTRLTVV.

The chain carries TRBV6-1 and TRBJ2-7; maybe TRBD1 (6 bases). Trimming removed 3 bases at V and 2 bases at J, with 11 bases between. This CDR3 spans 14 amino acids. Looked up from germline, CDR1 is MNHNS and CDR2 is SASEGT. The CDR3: CASSETGEPYEQYF. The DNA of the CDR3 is TGTGCCAGCAGTGAGACAGGAGAACCCTACGAGCAGTACTTC.

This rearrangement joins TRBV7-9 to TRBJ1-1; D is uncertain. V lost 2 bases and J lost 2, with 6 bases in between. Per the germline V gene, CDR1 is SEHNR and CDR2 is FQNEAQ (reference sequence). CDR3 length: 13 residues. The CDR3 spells CASSLYLNTEAFF. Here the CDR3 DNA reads TGTGCCAGCAGCTTATATTTAAACACTGAAGCTTTCTTT.

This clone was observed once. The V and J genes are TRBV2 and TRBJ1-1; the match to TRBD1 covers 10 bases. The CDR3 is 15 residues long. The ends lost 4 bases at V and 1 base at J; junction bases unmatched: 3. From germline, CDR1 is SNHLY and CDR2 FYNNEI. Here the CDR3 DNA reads TGTGCCAGCAGTGGACAGGGGGCCCCGAACACTGAAGCTTTCTTT. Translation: CASSGQGAPNTEAFF. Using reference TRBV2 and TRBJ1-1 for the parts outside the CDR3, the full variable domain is EPEVTQTPSHQVTQMGQEVILRCVPISNHLYFYWYRQILGQKVEFLVSFYNNEISEKSEIFDDQFSVERPDGSNFTLKIRSTKLEDSAMYFCASSGQGAPNTEAFFGQGTRLTVV.